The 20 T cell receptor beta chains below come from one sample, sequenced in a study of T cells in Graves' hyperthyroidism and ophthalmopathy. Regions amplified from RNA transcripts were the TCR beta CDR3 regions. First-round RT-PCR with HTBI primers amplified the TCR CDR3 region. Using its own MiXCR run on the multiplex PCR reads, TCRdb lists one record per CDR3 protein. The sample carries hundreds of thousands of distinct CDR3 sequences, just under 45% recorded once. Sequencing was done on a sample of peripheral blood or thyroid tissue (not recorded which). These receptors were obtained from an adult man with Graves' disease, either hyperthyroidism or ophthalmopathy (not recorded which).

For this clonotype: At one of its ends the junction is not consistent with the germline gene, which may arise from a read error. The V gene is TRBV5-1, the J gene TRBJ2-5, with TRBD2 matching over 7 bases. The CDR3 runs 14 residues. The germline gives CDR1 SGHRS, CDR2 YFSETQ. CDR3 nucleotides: TGTGCCAGCAGCGGGAAATCGGGGTACGAGACCCAGTACTTC. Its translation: CASSGKSGYETQYF. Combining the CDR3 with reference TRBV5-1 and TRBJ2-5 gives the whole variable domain KAGVTQTPRYLIKTRGQQVTLSCSPISGHRSVSWYQQTPGQGLQFLFEYFSETQRNKGNFPGRFSGRQFSNSRSEMNVSTLELGDSALYLCASSGKSGYETQYFGPGTRLLVL.

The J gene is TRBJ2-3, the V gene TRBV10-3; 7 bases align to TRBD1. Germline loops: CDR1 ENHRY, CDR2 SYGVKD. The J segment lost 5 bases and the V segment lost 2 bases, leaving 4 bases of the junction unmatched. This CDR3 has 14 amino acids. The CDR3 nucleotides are TGTGCCATCAGTGAGACTCCAGGGGGAGATACGCAGTATTTT. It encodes CAISETPGGDTQYF.

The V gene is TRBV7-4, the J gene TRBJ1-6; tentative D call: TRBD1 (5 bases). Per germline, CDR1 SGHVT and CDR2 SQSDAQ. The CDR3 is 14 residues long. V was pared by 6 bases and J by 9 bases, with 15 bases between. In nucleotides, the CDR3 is TGTGCCAGCAGTTTTGGGGCAGGGAGTTCACCCCTCCACTTT. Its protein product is CASSFGAGSSPLHF.

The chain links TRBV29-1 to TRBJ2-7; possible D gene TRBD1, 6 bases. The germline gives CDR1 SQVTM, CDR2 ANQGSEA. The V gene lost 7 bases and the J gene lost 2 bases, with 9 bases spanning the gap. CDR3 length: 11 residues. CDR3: CSAKGAYEQYF. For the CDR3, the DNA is TGCAGCGCTAAGGGGGCCTACGAGCAGTACTTC.

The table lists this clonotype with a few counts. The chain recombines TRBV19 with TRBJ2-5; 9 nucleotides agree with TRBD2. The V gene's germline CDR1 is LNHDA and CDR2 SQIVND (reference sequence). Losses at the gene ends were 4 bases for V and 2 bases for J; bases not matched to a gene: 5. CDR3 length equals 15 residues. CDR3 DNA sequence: TGTGCCAGTAGTAGAGCTAGCGGGGCACAAGAGACCCAGTACTTC. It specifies CASSRASGAQETQYF.

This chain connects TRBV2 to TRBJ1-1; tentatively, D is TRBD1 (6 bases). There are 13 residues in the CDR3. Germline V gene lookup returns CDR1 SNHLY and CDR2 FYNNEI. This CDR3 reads CARGGAGATEAFF. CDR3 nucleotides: TGTGCTAGAGGAGGGGCAGGGGCCACTGAAGCTTTCTTT.

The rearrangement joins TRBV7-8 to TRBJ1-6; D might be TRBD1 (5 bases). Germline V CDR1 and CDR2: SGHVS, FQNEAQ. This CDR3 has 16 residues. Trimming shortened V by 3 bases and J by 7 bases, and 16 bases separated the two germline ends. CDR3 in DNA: TGTGCCAGCAGCTTCCCCGGGGCAGGGTTCAATTCACCCCTCCACTTT. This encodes CASSFPGAGFNSPLHF.

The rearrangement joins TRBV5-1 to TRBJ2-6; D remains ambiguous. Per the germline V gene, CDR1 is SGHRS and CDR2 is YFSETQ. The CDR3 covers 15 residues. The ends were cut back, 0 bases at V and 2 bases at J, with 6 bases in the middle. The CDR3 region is CASSLAAAGANVLTF. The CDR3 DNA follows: TGCGCCAGCAGCTTGGCGGCGGCTGGGGCCAACGTCCTGACTTTC. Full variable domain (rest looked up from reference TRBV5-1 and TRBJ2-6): KAGVTQTPRYLIKTRGQQVTLSCSPISGHRSVSWYQQTPGQGLQFLFEYFSETQRNKGNFPGRFSGRQFSNSRSEMNVSTLELGDSALYLCASSLAAAGANVLTFGAGSRLTVL.

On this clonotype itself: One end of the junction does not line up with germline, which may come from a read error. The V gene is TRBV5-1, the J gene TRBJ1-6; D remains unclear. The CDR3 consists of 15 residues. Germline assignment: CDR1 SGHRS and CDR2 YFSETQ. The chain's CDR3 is CASSSKSGPDSPLHF. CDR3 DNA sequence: TGTGCCAGCAGCTCGAAGTCCGGGCCCGATTCACCCCTCCACTTT.

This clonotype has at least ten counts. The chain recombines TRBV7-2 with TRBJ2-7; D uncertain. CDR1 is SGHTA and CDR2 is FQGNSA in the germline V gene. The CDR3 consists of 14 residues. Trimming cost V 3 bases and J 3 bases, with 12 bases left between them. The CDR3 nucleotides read TGTGCCAGCAGCTTTTGGCTAGTGGGCTACGAGCAGTACTTC. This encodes CASSFWLVGYEQYF. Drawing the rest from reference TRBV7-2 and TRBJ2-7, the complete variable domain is GAGVSQSPSNKVTEKGKDVELRCDPISGHTALYWYRQSLGQGLEFLIYFQGNSAPDKSGLPSDRFSAERTGGSVSTLTIQRTQQEDSAVYLCASSFWLVGYEQYFGPGTRLTVT.

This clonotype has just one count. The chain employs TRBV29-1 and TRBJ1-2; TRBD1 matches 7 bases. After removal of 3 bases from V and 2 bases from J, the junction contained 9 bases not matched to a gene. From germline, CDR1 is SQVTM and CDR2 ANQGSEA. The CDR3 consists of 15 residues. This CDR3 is CSVEVETGINYGYTF. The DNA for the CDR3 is TGCAGCGTTGAGGTTGAGACAGGGATAAACTATGGCTACACCTTC.

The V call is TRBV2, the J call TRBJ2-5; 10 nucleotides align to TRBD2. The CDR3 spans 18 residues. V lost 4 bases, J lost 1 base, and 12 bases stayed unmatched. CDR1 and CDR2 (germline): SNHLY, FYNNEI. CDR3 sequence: CASSARGGTSDTQETQYF. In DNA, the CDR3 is TGTGCCAGCAGTGCTAGAGGCGGGACTAGCGATACCCAAGAGACCCAGTACTTC.

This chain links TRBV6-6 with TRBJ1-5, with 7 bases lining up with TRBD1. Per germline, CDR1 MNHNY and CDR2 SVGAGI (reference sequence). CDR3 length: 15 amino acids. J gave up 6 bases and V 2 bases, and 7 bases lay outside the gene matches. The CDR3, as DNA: TGTGCCAGCAGTTACCGTAGGACAGGCGGTCAGCCCCAGCATTTT. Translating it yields CASSYRRTGGQPQHF.

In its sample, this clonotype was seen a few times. The CDR3 here is CASSFRVRSNSPLHF. In nucleotides, the CDR3 is TGTGCCAGCAGTTTCCGGGTCAGGTCGAATTCACCCCTCCACTTT. The chain is built from TRBV2 and TRBJ1-6; D remains ambiguous. CDR3 length equals 15 residues. V was trimmed by 5 bases and J by 7 bases, leaving 15 bases between them. The V gene's germline CDR1 is SNHLY and CDR2 FYNNEI.

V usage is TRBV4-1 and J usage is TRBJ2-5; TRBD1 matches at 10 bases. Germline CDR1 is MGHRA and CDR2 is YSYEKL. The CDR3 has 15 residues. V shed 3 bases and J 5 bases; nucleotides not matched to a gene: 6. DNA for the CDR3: TGCGCCAGCAGCCAGACCGGACAGGGGGGGGAGACCCAGTACTTC. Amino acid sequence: CASSQTGQGGETQYF.

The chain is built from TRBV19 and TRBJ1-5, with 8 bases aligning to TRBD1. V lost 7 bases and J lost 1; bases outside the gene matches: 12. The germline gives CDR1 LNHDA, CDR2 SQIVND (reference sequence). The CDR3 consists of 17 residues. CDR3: CASTKVPGTGSNQPQHF. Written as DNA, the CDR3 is TGTGCCAGTACCAAGGTACCCGGGACAGGCAGCAATCAGCCCCAGCATTTT.

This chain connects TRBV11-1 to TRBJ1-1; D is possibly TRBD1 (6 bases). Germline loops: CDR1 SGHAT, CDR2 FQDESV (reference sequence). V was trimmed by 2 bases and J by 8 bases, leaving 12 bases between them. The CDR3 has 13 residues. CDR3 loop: CASSLTDSGEAFF. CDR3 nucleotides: TGTGCCAGCAGCTTAACGGACAGTGGGGAAGCTTTCTTT.

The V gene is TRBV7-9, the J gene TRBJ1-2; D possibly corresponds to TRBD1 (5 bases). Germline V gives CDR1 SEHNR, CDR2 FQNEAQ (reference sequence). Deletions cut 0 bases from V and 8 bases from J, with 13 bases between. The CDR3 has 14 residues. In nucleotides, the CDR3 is TGTGCCAGCAGCTTAGCGGAGAGGGGCGTAGGCTACACCTTC. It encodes CASSLAERGVGYTF.

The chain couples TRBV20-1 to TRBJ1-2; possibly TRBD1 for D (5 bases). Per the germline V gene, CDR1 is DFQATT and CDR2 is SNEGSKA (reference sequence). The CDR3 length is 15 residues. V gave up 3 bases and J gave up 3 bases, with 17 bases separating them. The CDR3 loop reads CSASSGAGNDYGYTF. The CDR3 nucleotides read TGCAGTGCTAGTAGTGGGGCAGGAAATGACTATGGCTACACCTTC.

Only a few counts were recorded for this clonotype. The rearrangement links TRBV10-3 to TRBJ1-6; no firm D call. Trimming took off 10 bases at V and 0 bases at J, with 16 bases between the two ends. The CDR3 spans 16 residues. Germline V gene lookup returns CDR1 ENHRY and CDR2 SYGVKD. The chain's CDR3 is CASSPHPSSYNSPLHF. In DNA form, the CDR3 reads TGTGCCAGCAGCCCCCACCCGAGCTCCTATAATTCACCCCTCCACTTT.